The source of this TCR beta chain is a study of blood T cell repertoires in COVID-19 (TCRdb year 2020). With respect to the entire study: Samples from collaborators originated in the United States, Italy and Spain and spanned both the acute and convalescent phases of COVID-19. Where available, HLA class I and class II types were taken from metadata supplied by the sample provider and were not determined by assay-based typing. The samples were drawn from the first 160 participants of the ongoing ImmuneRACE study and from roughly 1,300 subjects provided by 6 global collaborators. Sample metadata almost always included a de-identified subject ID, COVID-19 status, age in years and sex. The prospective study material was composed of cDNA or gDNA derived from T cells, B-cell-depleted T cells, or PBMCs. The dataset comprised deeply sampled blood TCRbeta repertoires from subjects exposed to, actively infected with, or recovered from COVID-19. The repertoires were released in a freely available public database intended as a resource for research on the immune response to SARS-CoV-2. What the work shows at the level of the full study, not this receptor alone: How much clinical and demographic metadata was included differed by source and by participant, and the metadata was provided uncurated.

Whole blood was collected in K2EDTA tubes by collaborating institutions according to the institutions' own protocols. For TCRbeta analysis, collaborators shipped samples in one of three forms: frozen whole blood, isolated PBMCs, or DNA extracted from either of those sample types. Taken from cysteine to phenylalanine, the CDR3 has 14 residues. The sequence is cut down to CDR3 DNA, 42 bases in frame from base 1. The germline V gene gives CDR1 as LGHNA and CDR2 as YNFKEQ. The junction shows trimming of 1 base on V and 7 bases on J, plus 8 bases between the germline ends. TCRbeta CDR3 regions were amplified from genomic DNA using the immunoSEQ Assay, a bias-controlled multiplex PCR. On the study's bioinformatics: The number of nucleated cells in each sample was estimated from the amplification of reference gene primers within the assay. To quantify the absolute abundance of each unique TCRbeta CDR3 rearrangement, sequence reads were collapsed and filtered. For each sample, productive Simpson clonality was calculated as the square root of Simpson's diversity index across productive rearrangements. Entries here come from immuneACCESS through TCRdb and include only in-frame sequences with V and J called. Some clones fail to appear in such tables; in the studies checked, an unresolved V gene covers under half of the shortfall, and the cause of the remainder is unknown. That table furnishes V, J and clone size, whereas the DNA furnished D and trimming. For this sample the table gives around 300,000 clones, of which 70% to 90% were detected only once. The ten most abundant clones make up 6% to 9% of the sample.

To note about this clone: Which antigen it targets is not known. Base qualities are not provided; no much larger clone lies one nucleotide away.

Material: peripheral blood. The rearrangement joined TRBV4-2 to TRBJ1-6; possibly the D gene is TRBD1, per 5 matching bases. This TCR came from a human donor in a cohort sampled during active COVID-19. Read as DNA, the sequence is TGTGCCAGCAGCCAAGCTGACAGAAATTCACCCCTCCACTTT. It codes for CASSQADRNSPLHF.